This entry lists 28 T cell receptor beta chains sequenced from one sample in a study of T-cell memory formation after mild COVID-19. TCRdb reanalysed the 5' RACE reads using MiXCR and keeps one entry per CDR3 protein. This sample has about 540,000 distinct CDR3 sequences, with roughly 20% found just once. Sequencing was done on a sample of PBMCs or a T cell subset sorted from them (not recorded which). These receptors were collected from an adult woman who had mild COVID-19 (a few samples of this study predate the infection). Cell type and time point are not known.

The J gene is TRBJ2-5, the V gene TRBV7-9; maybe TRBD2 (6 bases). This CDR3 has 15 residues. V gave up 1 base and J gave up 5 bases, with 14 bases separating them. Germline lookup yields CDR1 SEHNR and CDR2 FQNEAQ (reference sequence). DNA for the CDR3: TGTGCCAGCAGCTTAGTTGTTTCAGGGAGGGAGACCCAGTACTTC. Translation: CASSLVVSGRETQYF.

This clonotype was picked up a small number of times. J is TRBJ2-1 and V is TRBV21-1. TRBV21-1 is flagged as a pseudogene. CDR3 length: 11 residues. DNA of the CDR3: TGTGCCAGCAGCAAAGAGTGTGAGCAGTTCTTC. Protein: CASSKECEQFF.

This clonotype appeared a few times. The CDR3 here is CASRHTGYSTDTQYF. Here the CDR3 DNA reads TGCGCCAGCAGGCATACAGGGTATAGCACAGATACGCAGTATTTT. The chain combines TRBV10-2 with TRBJ2-3; possibly TRBD1 for D (6 bases). Between the trimmed V and J ends, which lost 6 bases and 0 bases, there was a span of 13 bases. The CDR3 extends over 15 amino acids. Per the germline V gene, CDR1 is WSHSY and CDR2 is SAAADI.

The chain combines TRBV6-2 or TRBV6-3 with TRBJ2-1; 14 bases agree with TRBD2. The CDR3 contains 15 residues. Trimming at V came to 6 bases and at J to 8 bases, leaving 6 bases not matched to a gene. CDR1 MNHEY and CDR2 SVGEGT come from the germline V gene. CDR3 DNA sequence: TGTGCCAGCAGCCCGACTAGCGGGAGGGCTTATGAGCAGTTCTTC. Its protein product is CASSPTSGRAYEQFF.

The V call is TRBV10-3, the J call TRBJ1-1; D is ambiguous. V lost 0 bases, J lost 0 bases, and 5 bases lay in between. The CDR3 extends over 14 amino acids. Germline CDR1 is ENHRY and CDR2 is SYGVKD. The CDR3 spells CAISESTLNTEAFF. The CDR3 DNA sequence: TGTGCCATCAGTGAGTCGACACTGAACACTGAAGCTTTCTTT.

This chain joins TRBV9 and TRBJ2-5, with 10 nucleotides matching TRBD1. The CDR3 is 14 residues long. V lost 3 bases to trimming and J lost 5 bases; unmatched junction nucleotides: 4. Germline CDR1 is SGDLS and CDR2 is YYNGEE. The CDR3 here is CASSETGGRETQYF. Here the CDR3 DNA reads TGTGCCAGCAGCGAGACAGGGGGCCGGGAGACCCAGTACTTC.

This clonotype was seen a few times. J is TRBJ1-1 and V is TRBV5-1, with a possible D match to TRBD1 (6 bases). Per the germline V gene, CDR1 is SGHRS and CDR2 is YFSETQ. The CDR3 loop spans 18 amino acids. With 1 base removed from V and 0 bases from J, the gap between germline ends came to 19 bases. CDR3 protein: CASSLSVAGGHMNTEAFF. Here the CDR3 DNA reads TGCGCCAGCAGCTTGTCGGTAGCCGGGGGCCACATGAACACTGAAGCTTTCTTT. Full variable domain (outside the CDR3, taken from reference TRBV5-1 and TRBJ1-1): KAGVTQTPRYLIKTRGQQVTLSCSPISGHRSVSWYQQTPGQGLQFLFEYFSETQRNKGNFPGRFSGRQFSNSRSEMNVSTLELGDSALYLCASSLSVAGGHMNTEAFFGQGTRLTVV.

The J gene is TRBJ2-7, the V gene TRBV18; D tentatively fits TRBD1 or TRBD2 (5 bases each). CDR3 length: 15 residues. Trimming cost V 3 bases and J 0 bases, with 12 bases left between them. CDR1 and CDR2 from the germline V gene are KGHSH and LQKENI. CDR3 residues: CASSPGIGTSYEQYF. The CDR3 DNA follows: TGTGCCAGCTCACCCGGGATCGGGACCTCCTACGAGCAGTACTTC.

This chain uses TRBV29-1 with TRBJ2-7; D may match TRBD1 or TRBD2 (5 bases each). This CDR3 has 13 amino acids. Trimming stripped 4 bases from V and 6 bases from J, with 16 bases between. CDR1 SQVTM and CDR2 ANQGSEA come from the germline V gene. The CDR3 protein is CSVVEGNGFEQYF. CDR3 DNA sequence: TGCAGCGTTGTCGAGGGGAATGGTTTCGAGCAGTACTTC.

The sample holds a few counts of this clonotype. CDR3 region: CATSATGVALHF. DNA of the CDR3: TGTGCCACCAGTGCCACAGGGGTGGCCCTCCACTTT. V gene TRBV24-1 combines with J gene TRBJ1-6; the match to TRBD1 covers 7 bases. The germline V gene encodes CDR1 KGHDR and CDR2 SFDVKD. This CDR3 is 12 amino acids long. V lost 5 bases to trimming and J lost 14 bases; unmatched junction nucleotides: 5.

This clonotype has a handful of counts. CDR3 loop: CASSFQPGQSSGNTIYF. The CDR3 coding sequence is TGCGCCAGCAGCTTCCAGCCAGGCCAGAGCTCTGGAAACACCATATATTTT. The rearrangement joins TRBV5-1 to TRBJ1-3; no clear D. With 2 bases removed from V and 0 bases from J, the gap between germline ends came to 15 bases. Germline-derived CDR1 and CDR2 are SGHRS and YFSETQ. There are 17 residues in the CDR3.

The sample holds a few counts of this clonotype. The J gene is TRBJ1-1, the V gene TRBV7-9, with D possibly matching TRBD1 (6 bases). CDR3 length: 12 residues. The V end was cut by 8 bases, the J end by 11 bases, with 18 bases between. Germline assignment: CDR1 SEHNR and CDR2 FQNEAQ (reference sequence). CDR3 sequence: CASLRDNGGAFF. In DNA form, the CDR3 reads TGTGCCAGCCTCCGGGACAACGGTGGGGCTTTCTTT. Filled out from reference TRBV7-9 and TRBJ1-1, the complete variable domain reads DTGVSQNPRHKITKRGQNVTFRCDPISEHNRLYWYRQTLGQGPEFLTYFQNEAQLEKSRLLSDRFSAERPKGSFSTLEIQRTEQGDSAMYLCASLRDNGGAFFGQGTRLTVV.

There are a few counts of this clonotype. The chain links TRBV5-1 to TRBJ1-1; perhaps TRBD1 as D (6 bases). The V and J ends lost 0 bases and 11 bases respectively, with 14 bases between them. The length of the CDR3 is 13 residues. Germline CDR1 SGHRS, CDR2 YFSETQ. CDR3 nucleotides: TGCGCCAGCAGCTTGGGGACAGCCAGGCGGGCTTTCTTT. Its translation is CASSLGTARRAFF.

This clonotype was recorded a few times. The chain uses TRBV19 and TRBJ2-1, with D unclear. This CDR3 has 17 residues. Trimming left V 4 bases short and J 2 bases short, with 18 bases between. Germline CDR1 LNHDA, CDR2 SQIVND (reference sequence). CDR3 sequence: CASSRATVTPTYNEQFF. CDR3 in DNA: TGTGCCAGTAGTAGGGCCACAGTAACCCCTACCTACAATGAGCAGTTCTTC. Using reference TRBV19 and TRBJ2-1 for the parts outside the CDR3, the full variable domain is DGGITQSPKYLFRKEGQNVTLSCEQNLNHDAMYWYRQDPGQGLRLIYYSQIVNDFQKGDIAEGYSVSREKKESFPLTVTSAQKNPTAFYLCASSRATVTPTYNEQFFGPGTRLTVL.

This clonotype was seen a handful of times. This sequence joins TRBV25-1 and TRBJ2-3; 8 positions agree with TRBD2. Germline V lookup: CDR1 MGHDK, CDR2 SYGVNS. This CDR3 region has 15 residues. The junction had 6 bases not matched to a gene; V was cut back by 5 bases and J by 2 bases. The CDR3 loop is CASSHLAGNTDTQYF. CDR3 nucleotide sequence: TGTGCCAGCAGTCATCTAGCGGGTAACACAGATACGCAGTATTTT.

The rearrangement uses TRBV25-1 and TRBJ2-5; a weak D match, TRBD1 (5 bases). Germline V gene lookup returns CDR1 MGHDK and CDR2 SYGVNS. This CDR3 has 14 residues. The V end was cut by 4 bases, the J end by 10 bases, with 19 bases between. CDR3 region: CASSANSQAWDQYF. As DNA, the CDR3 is TGTGCCAGCAGTGCGAATTCACAGGCATGGGACCAGTACTTC.

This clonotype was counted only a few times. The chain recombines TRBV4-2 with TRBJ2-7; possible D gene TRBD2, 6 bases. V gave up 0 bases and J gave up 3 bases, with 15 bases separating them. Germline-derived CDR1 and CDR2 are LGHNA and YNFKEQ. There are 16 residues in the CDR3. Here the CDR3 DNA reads TGTGCCAGCAGCCAAGATCGGACTATTCCTAACTACGAGCAGTACTTC. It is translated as CASSQDRTIPNYEQYF.

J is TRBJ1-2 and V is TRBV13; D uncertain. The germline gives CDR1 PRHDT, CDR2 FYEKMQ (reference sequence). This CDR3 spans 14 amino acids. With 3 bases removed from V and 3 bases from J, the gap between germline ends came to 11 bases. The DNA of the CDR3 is TGTGCCAGCAGCTTGGCAGGATATTACTATGGCTACACCTTC. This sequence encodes CASSLAGYYYGYTF.

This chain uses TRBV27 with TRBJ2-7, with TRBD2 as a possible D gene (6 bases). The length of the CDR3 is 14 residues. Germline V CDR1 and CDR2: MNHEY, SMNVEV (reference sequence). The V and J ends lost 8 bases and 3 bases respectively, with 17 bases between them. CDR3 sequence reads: CASSLGGNVYEQYF. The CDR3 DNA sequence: TGTGCCAGCTCGCTCGGGGGAAATGTCTACGAGCAGTACTTC.

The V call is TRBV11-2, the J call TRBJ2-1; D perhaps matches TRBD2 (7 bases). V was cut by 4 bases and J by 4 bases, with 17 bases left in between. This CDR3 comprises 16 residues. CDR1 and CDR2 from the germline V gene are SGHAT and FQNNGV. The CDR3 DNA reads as TGTGCCAGCAGCTCCACGTGGGGGGGGGCTTACAATGAGCAGTTCTTC. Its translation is CASSSTWGGAYNEQFF.

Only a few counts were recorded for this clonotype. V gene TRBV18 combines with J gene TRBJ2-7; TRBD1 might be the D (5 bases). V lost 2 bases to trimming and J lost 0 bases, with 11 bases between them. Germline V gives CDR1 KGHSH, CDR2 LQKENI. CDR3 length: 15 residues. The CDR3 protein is CASSPGVQDSYEQYF. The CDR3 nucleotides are TGTGCCAGCTCACCAGGGGTACAGGACTCCTACGAGCAGTACTTC.

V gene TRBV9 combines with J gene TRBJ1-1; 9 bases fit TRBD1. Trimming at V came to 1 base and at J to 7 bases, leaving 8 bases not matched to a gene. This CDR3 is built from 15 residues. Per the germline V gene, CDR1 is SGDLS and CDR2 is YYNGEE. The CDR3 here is CASSVRDREWSEAFF. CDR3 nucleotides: TGTGCCAGCAGCGTACGGGACAGGGAGTGGAGTGAAGCTTTCTTT.

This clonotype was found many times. In nucleotides, the CDR3 is TGTGCCAGCAGCTCGTACACAGATACGCAGTATTTT. Translating gives CASSSYTDTQYF. This chain joins TRBV7-2 and TRBJ2-3; D remains unclear. Germline loops: CDR1 SGHTA, CDR2 FQGNSA. V was trimmed by 4 bases and J by 2 bases, leaving 4 bases between them. The CDR3 sequence is 12 residues long.

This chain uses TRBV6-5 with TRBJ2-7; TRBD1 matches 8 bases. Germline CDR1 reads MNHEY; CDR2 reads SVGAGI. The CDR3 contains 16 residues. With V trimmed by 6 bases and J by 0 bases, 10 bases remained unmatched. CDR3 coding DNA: TGTGCCAGCAGACCTACTGGGGGACAGGACTCCTACGAGCAGTACTTC. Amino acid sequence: CASRPTGGQDSYEQYF.

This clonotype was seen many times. In DNA form, the CDR3 reads TGTGCCACCAGCAGGGGAAGACAGGGGGCTTCTGGGGCCAACGTCCTGACTTTC. It translates to CATSRGRQGASGANVLTF. The genes are TRBV15 and TRBJ2-6, with 10 bases fitting TRBD1. Germline V gene lookup returns CDR1 LNHNV and CDR2 YYDKDF (reference sequence). J was trimmed by 1 base and V by 3 bases; bases with no gene match: 6. This CDR3 has 18 residues.

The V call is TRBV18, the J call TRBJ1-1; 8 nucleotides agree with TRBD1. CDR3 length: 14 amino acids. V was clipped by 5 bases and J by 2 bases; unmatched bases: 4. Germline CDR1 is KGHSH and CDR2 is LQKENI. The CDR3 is CASSVDRGNTEAFF. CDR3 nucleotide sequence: TGTGCCAGCTCAGTTGACAGGGGAAACACTGAAGCTTTCTTT.

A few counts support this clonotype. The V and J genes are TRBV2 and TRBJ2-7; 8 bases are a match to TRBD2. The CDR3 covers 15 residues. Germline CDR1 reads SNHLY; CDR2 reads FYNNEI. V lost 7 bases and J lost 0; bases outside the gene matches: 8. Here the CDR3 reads CASKLSGESSYEQYF. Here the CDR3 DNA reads TGTGCCAGCAAACTTAGCGGGGAGAGCTCCTACGAGCAGTACTTC. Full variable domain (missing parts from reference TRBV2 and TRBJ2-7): EPEVTQTPSHQVTQMGQEVILRCVPISNHLYFYWYRQILGQKVEFLVSFYNNEISEKSEIFDDQFSVERPDGSNFTLKIRSTKLEDSAMYFCASKLSGESSYEQYFGPGTRLTVT.

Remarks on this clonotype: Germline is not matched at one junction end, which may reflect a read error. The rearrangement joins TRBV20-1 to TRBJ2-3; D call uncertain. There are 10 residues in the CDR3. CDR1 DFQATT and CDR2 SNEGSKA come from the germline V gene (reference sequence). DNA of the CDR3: TGCAGTGCTAGGAGAGGCAGCGTAGTCTTT. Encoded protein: CSARRGSVVF.